Listed here is a single T cell receptor (beta chain). The entry originates in a study of OX40 agonist ivuxolimab in advanced cancers. Looking at the study overall: The drug used for patients, ivuxolimab, was an agonistic anti-OX40 (CD134) antibody.

Here immunoSEQ multiplex PCR was the method, and the copy in TCRdb shows in-frame clones only, minus some. In the table there are some 83,000 clones, roughly nine tenths of which are singletons. The germline V and J ends were trimmed by 3 bases and 3 bases, with 12 bases remaining between them. The germline CDR1 and CDR2 sequences are SQVTM and ANQGSEA. The CDR3 is 14 residues long. The genes are TRBV29-1 and TRBJ2-1; the D is unclear. The TCR originated in an adult with an advanced solid tumor such as melanoma, head and neck, liver or kidney cancer. Specimen: CD4+ or CD8+ T cells sorted from blood, collected in a trial of the OX40 agonist ivuxolimab. The CDR3 nucleotides read TGCAGCGTTGAGTCCCCCGAGATCTACAATGAGCAGTTCTTC. Translation gives CSVESPEIYNEQFF.